The clone carrying this TCR beta chain has ten or more counts. Its antigen is unidentified. This sample stems from a study of T cell repertoires in cytomegalovirus infection. Study details: Public signatures in TCR beta pointed to CMV infection and matching HLA type. Study results and limitations: Within the response measured ex vivo, HLA-C-restricted CMV-specific TCR beta clonotypes were dominant. Summed public TCR beta family frequency identified CMV carriers bearing the relevant HLA.

Via MiXCR, TCRdb re-called the reads, giving one row per CDR3 protein. The table lists approximately 500,000 distinct CDR3 sequences, 16% of them singletons. With V trimmed by 1 base and J by 7 bases, 6 bases remained unmatched. Germline CDR1 reads SEHNR; CDR2 reads FQNEAQ (reference sequence). The CDR3 length is 15 residues. The sample was CD8+ T cells from PBMCs. This chain links TRBV7-9 with TRBJ2-7; 11 bases map to TRBD2. The sequence was collected from a human donor in good health (CMV status not recorded). Some clones in this sample may be carry-over from other donors' samples. CDR3 protein: CASSLVGLAGGEQYF. In DNA, the CDR3 is TGTGCCAGCAGCTTAGTAGGACTAGCGGGCGGGGAGCAGTACTTC.